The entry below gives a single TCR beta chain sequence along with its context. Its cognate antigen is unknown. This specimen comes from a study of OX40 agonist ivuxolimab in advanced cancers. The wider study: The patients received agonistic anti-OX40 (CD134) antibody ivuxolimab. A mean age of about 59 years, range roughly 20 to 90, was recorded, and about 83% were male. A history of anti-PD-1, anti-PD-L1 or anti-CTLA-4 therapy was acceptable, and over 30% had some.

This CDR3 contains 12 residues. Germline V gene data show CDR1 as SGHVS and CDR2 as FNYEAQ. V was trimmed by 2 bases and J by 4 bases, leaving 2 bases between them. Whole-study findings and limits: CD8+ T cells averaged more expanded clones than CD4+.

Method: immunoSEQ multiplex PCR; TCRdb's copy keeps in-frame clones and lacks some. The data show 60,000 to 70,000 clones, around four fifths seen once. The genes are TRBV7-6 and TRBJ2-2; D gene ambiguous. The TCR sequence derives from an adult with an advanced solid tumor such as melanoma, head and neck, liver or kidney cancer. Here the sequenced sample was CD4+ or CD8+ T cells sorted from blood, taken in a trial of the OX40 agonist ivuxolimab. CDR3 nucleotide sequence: TGTGCCAGCAGCTTAATCACCGGGGAGCTGTTTTTT. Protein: CASSLITGELFF. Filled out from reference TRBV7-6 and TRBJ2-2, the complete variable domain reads GAGVSQSPRYKVTKRGQDVALRCDPISGHVSLYWYRQALGQGPEFLTYFNYEAQQDKSGLPNDRFSAERPEGSISTLTIQRTEQRDSAMYRCASSLITGELFFGEGSRLTVL.